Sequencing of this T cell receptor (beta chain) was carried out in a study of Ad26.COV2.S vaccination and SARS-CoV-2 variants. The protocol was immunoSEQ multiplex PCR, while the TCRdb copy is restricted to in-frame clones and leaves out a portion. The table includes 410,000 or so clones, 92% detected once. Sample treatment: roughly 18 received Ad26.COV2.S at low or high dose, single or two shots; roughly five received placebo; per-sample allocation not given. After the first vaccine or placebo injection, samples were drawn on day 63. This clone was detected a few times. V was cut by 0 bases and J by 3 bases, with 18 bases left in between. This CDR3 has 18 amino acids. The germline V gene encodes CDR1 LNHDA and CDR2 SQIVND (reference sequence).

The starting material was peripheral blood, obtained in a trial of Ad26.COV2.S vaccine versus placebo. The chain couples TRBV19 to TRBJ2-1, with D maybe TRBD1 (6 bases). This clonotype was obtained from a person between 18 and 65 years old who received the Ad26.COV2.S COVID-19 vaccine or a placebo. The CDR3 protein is CASSIEGAGILFYNEQFF. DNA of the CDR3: TGTGCCAGTAGTATAGAGGGGGCAGGTATACTATTCTACAATGAGCAGTTCTTC.